Included here is one TCR beta chain sequence, with context. What it binds is unknown. In the authors' workflow: Approximately 99,000 patient and 1.3x10^5 or so healthy donor in-frame TCRbeta sequences came from conventional T cells. Profiled with immunoSEQ multiplex PCR; TCRdb holds only in-frame clones, not every one. V, J and clone size derive from that table, while D and trimming were established from the DNA sequence. The table includes tens of thousands of clones, around 96% detected once. The record originates from a study of B cell selection in AIRE deficiency. Study-level points and caveats: Around 30% of healthy-shared Treg TCRbeta sequences appeared in patient Tconv cells.

Per the germline V gene, CDR1 is MNHNS and CDR2 is SASEGT. The CDR3 spans 15 residues. Trimming stripped 4 bases from V and 2 bases from J, with 15 bases between. Conventional CD4 T cells were sorted as CD4+CD127+ cells. The receptor was derived from a human donor in good health. The J gene is TRBJ2-7, the V gene TRBV6-1, with unresolved D. The material sequenced was CD4+CD127+ conventional T cells sorted from PBMCs. The CDR3 protein is CASSVPLGPPYEQYF. The CDR3 region has the DNA TGTGCCAGCAGTGTCCCCCTAGGACCCCCCTACGAGCAGTACTTC.